These 18 T cell receptor beta chains were sequenced from one sample in a study of technical replicates of blood from a handful of donors. Using immunoSEQ multiplex PCR, the repertoire was profiled, and TCRdb retains in-frame clones only, with some absent. The sample holds about 75,000 clones, 75% to 95% seen once. Material: T cells isolated from PBMCs. The receptors stem from a human donor in good health. Some clones in this sample may be carry-over from other donors' samples.

The chain links TRBV4-1 to TRBJ2-2; possibly TRBD1 for D (6 bases). V was cut by 4 bases and J by 2 bases, with 11 bases left in between. The CDR3 consists of 15 residues. Germline CDR1 MGHRA, CDR2 YSYEKL. The CDR3, as DNA: TGCGCCAGCAGCCCCAGACAGGACAACACCGGGGAGCTGTTTTTT. Its translation: CASSPRQDNTGELFF.

This chain connects TRBV6-5 to TRBJ2-7, with TRBD1 matching over 9 bases. V lost 8 bases to trimming and J lost 2 bases; unmatched junction nucleotides: 7. Germline V lookup: CDR1 MNHEY, CDR2 SVGAGI. The CDR3 loop spans 14 amino acids. CDR3 sequence reads: CASSSGTGTYEQYF. The CDR3 DNA is TGTGCCAGCTCCTCGGGGACAGGGACCTACGAGCAGTACTTC.

V usage is TRBV6-4 and J usage is TRBJ1-2; 7 bases align to TRBD1. J gave up 7 bases and V 9 bases, and 14 bases lay outside the gene matches. This CDR3 region has 14 residues. Germline CDR1 reads MRHNA; CDR2 reads SNTAGT. The CDR3 here is CASWDSYFKSGYTF. DNA for the CDR3: TGTGCCAGTTGGGACAGCTATTTTAAGAGTGGCTACACCTTC.

This sequence joins TRBV29-1 and TRBJ2-5, with D perhaps matching TRBD2 (6 bases). The germline gives CDR1 SQVTM, CDR2 ANQGSEA. With 4 bases removed from V and 3 bases from J, the gap between germline ends came to 9 bases. This CDR3 region has 12 residues. CDR3 protein: CSVVREEETQYF. The CDR3 DNA is TGCAGCGTTGTTAGGGAGGAAGAGACCCAGTACTTC.

V usage is TRBV6-1 and J usage is TRBJ1-2; a weak D match, TRBD1 (5 bases). Germline CDR1 reads MNHNS; CDR2 reads SASEGT. CDR3 length equals 15 residues. V was pared by 7 bases and J by 2 bases, with 17 bases between. The CDR3 coding sequence is TGTGCCAGCACACCCGCGATGGGGGGAAACTATGGCTACACCTTC. The encoded protein is CASTPAMGGNYGYTF.

This chain's CDR3 is CASSHSAGGYEQYF. CDR3 DNA sequence: TGTGCCAGCAGCCATTCAGCGGGGGGCTACGAGCAGTACTTC. This sequence joins TRBV14 and TRBJ2-7; the match to TRBD2 covers 9 bases. The germline V gene has CDR1 SGHDN and CDR2 FVKESK. J was trimmed by 3 bases and V by 3 bases; bases with no gene match: 3. The length of the CDR3 is 14 residues. Variable domain in full (rest from reference TRBV14 and TRBJ2-7): EAGVTQFPSHSVIEKGQTVTLRCDPISGHDNLYWYRRVMGKEIKFLLHFVKESKQDESGMPNNRFLAERTGGTYSTLKVQPAELEDSGVYFCASSHSAGGYEQYFGPGTRLTVT.

The V and J genes are TRBV27 and TRBJ2-7; 8 bases are shared with TRBD2. This CDR3 is 17 amino acids long. Germline V gene lookup returns CDR1 MNHEY and CDR2 SMNVEV (reference sequence). The J segment lost 2 bases and the V segment lost 3 bases, leaving 12 bases of the junction unmatched. CDR3 DNA sequence: TGTGCCAGCAGTTTGGGACAAGGCGGTAGCGGGACCTACGAGCAGTACTTC. This translates into CASSLGQGGSGTYEQYF.

This clone was counted a few times. V usage is TRBV2 and J usage is TRBJ2-2, with 10 nucleotides matching TRBD2. Trimming removed 6 bases from V and 5 bases from J; junction bases left unmatched: 6. The CDR3 is 15 residues long. Looked up from germline, CDR1 is SNHLY and CDR2 is FYNNEI. CDR3 nucleotides: TGTGCCAGCAGGACCCTAGCGGGAGCGACCGGGGAGCTGTTTTTT. Amino acids: CASRTLAGATGELFF.

The chain uses TRBV30 and TRBJ2-3; perhaps TRBD2 as D (7 bases). V was pared by 5 bases and J by 4 bases, with 13 bases between. The germline CDR1 and CDR2 sequences are GTSNPN and SVGIG (reference sequence). This CDR3 spans 13 amino acids. CDR3 sequence (DNA): TGTGCCTGGGCTGGGGGGGGGCCAGATACGCAGTATTTT. Translation: CAWAGGGPDTQYF.

This rearrangement joins TRBV10-1 to TRBJ2-1; TRBD2 agrees at 13 bases. The CDR3 has 16 residues. The V gene end was trimmed by 10 bases and the J gene end by 7 bases; junction bases not matched to a gene: 13. CDR1 is WNHNN and CDR2 is SYGVQD in the germline V gene (reference sequence). The CDR3 coding sequence is TGCGCCACCTCCCCTATACTAGCGGGGGGGATAAATGAGCAGTTCTTC. Its translation: CATSPILAGGINEQFF.

The CDR3 sequence: CATGVQGTHSNQPQHF. The DNA for the CDR3 is TGTGCCACAGGGGTGCAGGGGACCCATAGCAATCAGCCCCAGCATTTT. The chain combines TRBV6-6 with TRBJ1-5; weak D call: TRBD1 (6 bases). The CDR3 spans 16 residues. CDR1 MNHNY and CDR2 SVGAGI come from the germline V gene (reference sequence). Deletions cut 10 bases from V and 0 bases from J, with 19 bases between.

V is TRBV6-5 and J is TRBJ1-2, with 7 bases fitting TRBD1. CDR3 length equals 12 residues. Germline CDR1 is MNHEY and CDR2 is SVGAGI. With V trimmed by 5 bases and J by 9 bases, 6 bases remained unmatched. The CDR3 nucleotides are TGTGCCAGCAGTAACAGGGGAGGAAGCTACACCTTC. Translating it yields CASSNRGGSYTF.

The chain joins TRBV27 to TRBJ1-6; D may be TRBD1 (5 bases). The germline gives CDR1 MNHEY, CDR2 SMNVEV (reference sequence). The germline V and J ends were trimmed by 6 bases and 10 bases, with 10 bases remaining between them. There are 12 residues in the CDR3. The CDR3: CASRPGHSPLHF. DNA for the CDR3: TGTGCCAGCAGACCAGGGCACTCACCCCTCCACTTT.

CDR3 region: CASIPTTGGIGELFF. The CDR3 DNA reads as TGTGCCAGCATCCCAACGACAGGGGGGATCGGGGAGCTGTTTTTT. This chain connects TRBV2 to TRBJ2-2; 9 nucleotides agree with TRBD1. The CDR3 is 15 residues long. CDR1 is SNHLY and CDR2 is FYNNEI in the germline V gene. The V segment lost 7 bases and the J segment 7 bases; nucleotides outside the gene matches: 10.

The chain combines TRBV6-6 with TRBJ2-5; the match to TRBD1 covers 8 bases. CDR1 and CDR2 from the germline V gene are MNHNY and SVGAGI (reference sequence). Trimming at V came to 5 bases and at J to 2 bases, leaving 7 bases not matched to a gene. CDR3 length: 15 amino acids. CDR3 DNA sequence: TGTGCCAGCAGTGCGCCGAGACAGGGGCAAGAGACCCAGTACTTC. It yields the protein CASSAPRQGQETQYF.

V usage is TRBV6-5 and J usage is TRBJ2-2; TRBD2 matches 7 bases. Trimming cost V 1 base and J 6 bases; bases outside gene matches: 5. Germline V lookup: CDR1 MNHEY, CDR2 SVGAGI. The CDR3 has 15 residues. The CDR3 loop is CASSYWDYGAGELFF. The CDR3 DNA reads TGTGCCAGCAGTTACTGGGACTACGGTGCCGGGGAGCTGTTTTTT.

The chain is built from TRBV18 and TRBJ2-1; D might be TRBD1 (6 bases). With 2 bases removed from V and 7 bases from J, the gap between germline ends came to 18 bases. Germline loops: CDR1 KGHSH, CDR2 LQKENI. CDR3 length: 16 residues. CDR3 loop: CASSPITGKWPNEQFF. DNA for the CDR3: TGTGCCAGCTCACCAATAACAGGGAAGTGGCCAAATGAGCAGTTCTTC.

The chain carries TRBV19 and TRBJ2-5, with D possibly matching TRBD1 (6 bases). V lost 3 bases and J 2 bases, leaving 7 bases between the germline ends. The CDR3 is 13 amino acids. Per germline, CDR1 LNHDA and CDR2 SQIVND (reference sequence). CDR3 in DNA: TGTGCCAGTAGTATCGACAGGCAAGAGACCCAGTACTTC. This translates into CASSIDRQETQYF.